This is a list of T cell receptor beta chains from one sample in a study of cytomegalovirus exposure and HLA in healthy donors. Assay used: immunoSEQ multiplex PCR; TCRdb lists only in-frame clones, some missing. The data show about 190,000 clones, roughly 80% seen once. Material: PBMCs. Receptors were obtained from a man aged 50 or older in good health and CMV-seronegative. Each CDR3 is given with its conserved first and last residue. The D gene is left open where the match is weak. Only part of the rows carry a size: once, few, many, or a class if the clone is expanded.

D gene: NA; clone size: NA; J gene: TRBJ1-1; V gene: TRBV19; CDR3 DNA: TGTGCCAGTAGTATTGGGAGCATGAACACTGAAGCTTTCTTT; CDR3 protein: CASSIGSMNTEAFF
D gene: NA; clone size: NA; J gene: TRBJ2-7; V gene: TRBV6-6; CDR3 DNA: TGTGCCAGCACCCCACGGAGGAGTCTCTACGAGCAGTACTTC; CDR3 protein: CASTPRRSLYEQYF
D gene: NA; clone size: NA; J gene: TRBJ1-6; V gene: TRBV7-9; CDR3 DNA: TGTGCCAGCAGCTTAAGTACAGCCCGCAATTCACCCCTCCACTTT; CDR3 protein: CASSLSTARNSPLHF
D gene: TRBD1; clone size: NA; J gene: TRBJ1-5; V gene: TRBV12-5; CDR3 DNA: TGTGCTAGTGGTCCCTCCGACAGGGGTAGCAATCAGCCCCAGCATTTT; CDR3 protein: CASGPSDRGSNQPQHF
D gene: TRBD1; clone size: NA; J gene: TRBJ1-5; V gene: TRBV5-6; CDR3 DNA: TGTGCCAGCAGCCGGTGGGGACAGGGAGATAATCAGCCCCAGCATTTT; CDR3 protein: CASSRWGQGDNQPQHF
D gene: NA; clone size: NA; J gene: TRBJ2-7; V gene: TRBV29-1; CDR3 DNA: TGCAGTATCGTTCAATCCCGGGAGCAGTACTTC; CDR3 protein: CSIVQSREQYF
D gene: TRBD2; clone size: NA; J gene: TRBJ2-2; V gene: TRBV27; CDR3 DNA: TGTGCCAGCAGTCAGAGGGGACTAGCGGGGGGGGTGAACACCGGGGAGCTGTTTTTT; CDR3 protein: CASSQRGLAGGVNTGELFF
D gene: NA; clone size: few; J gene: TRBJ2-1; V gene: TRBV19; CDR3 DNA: TGTGCCAGTAGTATATTTATCCGGACAGAGCAGTTCTTC; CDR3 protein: CASSIFIRTEQFF
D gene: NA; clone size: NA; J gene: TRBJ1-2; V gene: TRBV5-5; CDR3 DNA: TGTGCCAGCAGCTCGGATCCGGGGTCCGACTATGGCTACACCTTC; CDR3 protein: CASSSDPGSDYGYTF
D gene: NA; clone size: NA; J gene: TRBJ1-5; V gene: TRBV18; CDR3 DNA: TGTGCCAGCTCACCAGTATATAGCAATCAGCCCCAGCATTTT; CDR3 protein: CASSPVYSNQPQHF
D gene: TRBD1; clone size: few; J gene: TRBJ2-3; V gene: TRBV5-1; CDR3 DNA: TGCGCCAGCAGCTTGGGTACAGGGGCGGCAGATACGCAGTATTTT; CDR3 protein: CASSLGTGAADTQYF
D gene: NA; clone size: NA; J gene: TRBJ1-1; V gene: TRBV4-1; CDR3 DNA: TGCGCCAGCAGCCAAGATAGGGGTTACAACACTGAAGCTTTCTTT; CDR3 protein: CASSQDRGYNTEAFF
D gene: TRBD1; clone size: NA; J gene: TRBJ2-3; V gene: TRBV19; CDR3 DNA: TGTGCCAGTAGTGGAGGGACAGGGAAGAGGGGCACAGATACGCAGTATTTT; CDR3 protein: CASSGGTGKRGTDTQYF
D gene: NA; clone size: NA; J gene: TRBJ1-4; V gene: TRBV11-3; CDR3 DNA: TGTGCCAGCACCCCAACGGAGGGCGGAACTAATGAAAAACTGTTTTTT; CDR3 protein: CASTPTEGGTNEKLFF
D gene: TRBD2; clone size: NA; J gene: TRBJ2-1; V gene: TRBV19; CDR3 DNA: TGTGCCAGTCGCGAGCGGGGGTACAATGAGCAGTTCTTC; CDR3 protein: CASRERGYNEQFF
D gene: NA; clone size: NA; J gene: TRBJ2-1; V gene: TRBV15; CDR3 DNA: TGTGCCACCAGCAGATTCAAAGCGGTGAATGAGCAGTTCTTC; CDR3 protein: CATSRFKAVNEQFF
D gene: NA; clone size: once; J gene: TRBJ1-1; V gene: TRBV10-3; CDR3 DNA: TGTGCCGTTAGACAGGAGAACACTGAAGCTTTCTTT; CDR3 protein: CAVRQENTEAFF
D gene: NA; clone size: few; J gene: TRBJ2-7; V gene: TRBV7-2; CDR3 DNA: TGTGCCAGCAGCCCCGGGGTCGACTACGAGCAGTACTTC; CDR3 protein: CASSPGVDYEQYF
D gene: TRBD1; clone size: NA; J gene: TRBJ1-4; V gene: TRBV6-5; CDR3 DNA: TGTGCCAGCAGGGGGGAGGGGACAGGGGTACGAAAACTGTTTTTT; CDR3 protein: CASRGEGTGVRKLFF
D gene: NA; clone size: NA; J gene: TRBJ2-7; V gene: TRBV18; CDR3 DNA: TGTGCCAGCTCACCCGCGGGTGCCTACGAGCAGTACTTC; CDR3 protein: CASSPAGAYEQYF
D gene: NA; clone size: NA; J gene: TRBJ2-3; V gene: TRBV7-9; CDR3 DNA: TGTGCCACTCAACAGGGTTTTTCAGTTTCGAATACGCAGTATTTT; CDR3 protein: CATQQGFSVSNTQYF
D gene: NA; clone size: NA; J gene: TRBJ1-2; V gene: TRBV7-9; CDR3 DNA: TGTGCCAGCAGCAATTCTCGGCGGAGCTATGGCTACACCTTC; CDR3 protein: CASSNSRRSYGYTF
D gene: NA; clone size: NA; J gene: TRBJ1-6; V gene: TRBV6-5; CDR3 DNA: TGTGCCAGCACCATAACAGAGAAAAATTCACCCCTCCACTTT; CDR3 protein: CASTITEKNSPLHF
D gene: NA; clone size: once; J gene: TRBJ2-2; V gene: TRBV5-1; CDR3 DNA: TGCGCCAGCAGCTCTGACAGTAACACCGGGGAGCTGTTTTTT; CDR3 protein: CASSSDSNTGELFF
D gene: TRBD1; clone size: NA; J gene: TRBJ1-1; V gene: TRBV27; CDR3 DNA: TGTGCCAGCAGGTCCACCGGGACAGGCAACACTGAAGCTTTCTTT; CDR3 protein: CASRSTGTGNTEAFF
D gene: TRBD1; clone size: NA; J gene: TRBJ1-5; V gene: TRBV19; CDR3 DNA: TGTGCCAGTAGGGATCCGGACAGGCGATTACATAGCAATCAGCCCCAGCATTTT; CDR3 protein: CASRDPDRRLHSNQPQHF
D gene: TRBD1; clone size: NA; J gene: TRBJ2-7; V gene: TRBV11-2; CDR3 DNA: TGTGCCAGCAGCAGGGGGCCCCCCTACGAGCAGTACTTC; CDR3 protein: CASSRGPPYEQYF
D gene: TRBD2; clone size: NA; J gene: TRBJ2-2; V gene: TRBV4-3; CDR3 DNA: TGCGCCAGCAGCCAACCGAGCGGGGGTCTCACCGGGGAGCTGTTTTTT; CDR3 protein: CASSQPSGGLTGELFF
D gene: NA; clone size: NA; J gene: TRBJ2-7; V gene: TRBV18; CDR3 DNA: TGTGCCAGCTCACCACAGGGCCCCGGGACAAGCTCCTACGAGCAGTACTTC; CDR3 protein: CASSPQGPGTSSYEQYF
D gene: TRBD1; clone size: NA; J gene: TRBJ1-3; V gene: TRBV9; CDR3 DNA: TGTGCCAGCAGCGTGCGCGGGACAGGGCAGGACACCATATATTTT; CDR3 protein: CASSVRGTGQDTIYF
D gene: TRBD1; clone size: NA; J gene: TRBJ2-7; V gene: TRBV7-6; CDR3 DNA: TGTGCCAGCAGCTTTGGGACAGGCTACGAGCAGTACTTC; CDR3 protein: CASSFGTGYEQYF
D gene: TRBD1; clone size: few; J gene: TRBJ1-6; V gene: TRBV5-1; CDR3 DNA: TGCGCCAGCAGCTTGGACAGGGGAAACTCACCCCTCCACTTT; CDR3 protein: CASSLDRGNSPLHF
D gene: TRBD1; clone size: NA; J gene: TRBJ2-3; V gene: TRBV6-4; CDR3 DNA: TGTGCCAGCAGTGACTCGCCGGGACAGGGTTCAGATACGCAGTATTTT; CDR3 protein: CASSDSPGQGSDTQYF
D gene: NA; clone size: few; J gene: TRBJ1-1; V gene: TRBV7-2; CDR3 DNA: TGTGCCAGCAGCTTGCTGGAGGGGATGAACACTGAAGCTTTCTTT; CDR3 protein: CASSLLEGMNTEAFF
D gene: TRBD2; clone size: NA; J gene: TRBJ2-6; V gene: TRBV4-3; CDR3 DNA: TGCGCCAGCAGCCAAGAAGACCTAGCGGGGGGCGGTGGGGCCAACGTCCTGACTTTC; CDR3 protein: CASSQEDLAGGGGANVLTF